The source of this T cell receptor beta chain is a study of shared clonotypes between healthy human individuals. In the study overall: CD4 naive and CD4 memory each took three plates per donor, while CD8 naive took two and CD8 memory one.

Overall study results and limits: The genetic and exposure-history diversity represented was limited by few donors. A reduction in generation probabilities was seen for non-shared clonotypes relative to those shared by all four donors.

Naive CD8 cells, CD45RO-negative and positively selected for CCR7, excluded terminally differentiated effector memory CD45RA+ cells. The CDR3 runs 16 residues. Assay used: immunoSEQ multiplex PCR; TCRdb lists only in-frame clones, some missing. Of hundreds of thousands of clones listed, roughly 96% are singletons. About this clone itself: Its antigen is unknown.

The chain uses TRBV21-1 and TRBJ2-7; the DNA was not compared with TRBD1, the D call given in the table. TRBV21-1 is tagged as a pseudogene. What was sequenced was naive CD8+ T cells sorted from blood. This sequence was found in a woman aged 30 to 39 in good health. CDR3 DNA: TGTGCCAGCAGCATAATATGGGGACAGGAGTCCTACGAGCAGTACTTC. This codes for CASSIIWGQESYEQYF.